The TCR beta chain described here comes from a study of cytomegalovirus exposure and HLA in healthy donors. Study observations and caveats: In vitro experiments confirmed that a few CMV-associated chains were specific for CMV antigens. Certain sequence variants were highly shared and formed a cluster, and this cluster was likely a sequencing artifact.

In this sample, this clone turned up a few times. Antigen unknown. The CDR3 covers 13 residues. Losses at the gene ends were 4 bases for V and 4 bases for J; bases not matched to a gene: 2. Germline values: CDR1 GTSNPN, CDR2 SVGIG (reference sequence). PCR primers comprised 60 Vbeta and 13 Jbeta primers. TCRdb keeps only in-frame clones here, not all; method: immunoSEQ multiplex PCR. The table records about 140,000 clones, about 75% of them present only once. The chain carries TRBV30 and TRBJ2-1, with TRBD2 matching 9 bases. The receptor comes from a woman aged 25 to 45 in good health and CMV-seronegative. The sample taken for sequencing was PBMCs. The CDR3 nucleotides read TGTGCCTGGACTAGCGGGGTTTACAATGAGCAGTTCTTC. Residues: CAWTSGVYNEQFF.